The clone carrying this TCR beta chain was detected only once. This sample is part of a study of blood T cell repertoires in COVID-19. The overall study: PBMCs, B-cell-depleted T cells, or T cells provided the cDNA or gDNA that made up the material.

Trimming removed 7 bases from V and 4 bases from J; junction bases left unmatched: 7. From germline, CDR1 is SNHLY and CDR2 FYNNEI. This CDR3 is 13 amino acids long. In the original processing: Reference gene primer amplification yielded estimated nucleated cell counts. Libraries were prepared by immunoSEQ multiplex PCR; TCRdb keeps only in-frame clonotypes and omits some of them. D and trimming come from the DNA, and the V and J calls and clone size come from that table. Counted here are under 350,000 clones, around four fifths occurring once; the ten biggest clones make up 4.6%. Sequencing was performed on peripheral blood. This clonotype was sampled from a man aged 55 to 70 who had recovered from COVID-19. V gene TRBV2 combines with J gene TRBJ2-7, with 7 positions matching TRBD2. In nucleotides, the CDR3 is TGTGCCAGCATCGAGGGGAGGGATTACGAGCAGTACTTC. This translates into CASIEGRDYEQYF.